The 6 T cell receptor beta chains presented below share a single source sample, sequenced in a study of beta chain features in type 1 diabetes. TCRB transcripts that were expressed got sequenced, as all of the isolated RNA had been reverse transcribed. TCRdb's copy holds only in-frame clones and misses some; the assay was immunoSEQ multiplex PCR. The table has hundreds of thousands of clones, around a sixth seen once; the top ten hold roughly 0.098%. Sequences were obtained from naive CD4+ T cells from blood. Receptors were obtained from a man aged 18 to 29 in good health.

The chain links TRBV25-1 to TRBJ2-4; no clear D. The ends were cut back, 5 bases at V and 0 bases at J, with 11 bases in the middle. The germline gives CDR1 MGHDK, CDR2 SYGVNS. CDR3 length equals 15 residues. The CDR3 nucleotides read TGTGCCAGCAGTCATGGGAATTTAGCCAAAAACATTCAGTACTTC. As protein: CASSHGNLAKNIQYF.

This clone was seen many times. J is TRBJ2-4 and V is TRBV10-3; D ambiguous. CDR3 length: 11 amino acids. V was cut by 3 bases and J by 8 bases, with 5 bases left in between. Germline-derived CDR1 and CDR2 are ENHRY and SYGVKD. CDR3 sequence reads: CAISDRDIQYF. CDR3 nucleotides: TGTGCCATCAGTGATAGGGACATTCAGTACTTC.

V is TRBV6-6 and J is TRBJ1-3, with 8 bases lining up with TRBD1. The germline V gene has CDR1 MNHNY and CDR2 SVGAGI (reference sequence). Trimming cost V 8 bases and J 3 bases; bases outside gene matches: 9. The CDR3 spans 15 residues. The DNA of the CDR3 is TGTGCCAGCGGGAGTGACAGGGGAGGTGGAAACACCATATATTTT. It translates to CASGSDRGGGNTIYF.

In this sample, this clone turned up a few times. The J gene is TRBJ2-5, the V gene TRBV29-1, with D perhaps TRBD1 (6 bases). The end of the DNA is better explained by TRBJ2-7, so the J call may be wrong. Germline CDR1 reads SQVTM; CDR2 reads ANQGSEA. The CDR3 has 15 residues. The CDR3 sequence is CSVFGQTGGAYEQYF. CDR3 bases: TGCAGCGTCTTCGGGCAGACAGGAGGCGCCTACGAGCAGTACTTC.

This chain joins TRBV11-1 and TRBJ1-1; 9 nucleotides line up with TRBD1. This CDR3 contains 16 residues. CDR1 is SGHAT, CDR2 FQDESV, per germline (reference sequence). J was trimmed by 4 bases and V by 6 bases; bases with no gene match: 12. CDR3 amino acids: CASRGQGPRTGTEAFF. The CDR3 nucleotides read TGTGCCAGCAGAGGACAGGGGCCTAGAACGGGCACTGAAGCTTTCTTT.

The rearrangement joins TRBV18 to TRBJ2-1; either TRBD1 or TRBD2 may fit D (5 bases each). The germline V gene has CDR1 KGHSH and CDR2 LQKENI. Trimming removed 3 bases from V and 3 bases from J, with 15 bases in between. The CDR3 is 16 amino acids. The CDR3 region has the DNA TGTGCCAGCTCACCGTTAAGTGGGACGGACTACAATGAGCAGTTCTTC. Protein: CASSPLSGTDYNEQFF.